The rows below give T cell receptor beta chains drawn from one sample of a study of blood T cell repertoires in COVID-19. Libraries were prepared by immunoSEQ multiplex PCR; TCRdb keeps only in-frame clonotypes and omits some of them. The profile shows roughly 200,000 clones, around 88% of them singletons. The sample taken for sequencing was PBMCs or T cells enriched from blood (not recorded which). The source of these receptors is a man aged 40-49 years with acute COVID-19. Each CDR3 is given with its conserved first and last residue. D genes are given only for firm matches. Expanded clones are given a class, and other clones once, few, many or no size at all.

v_call,d_call,clone_size,j_call,cdr3_aa,cdr3_nt
TRBV29-1,TRBD2,.,TRBJ2-1,CSVEHRGGGEQFF,TGCAGCGTTGAACACCGGGGGGGTGGTGAGCAGTTCTTC
TRBV5-4,TRBD2,.,TRBJ2-1,CASSTQGLAANNEQFF,TGTGCCAGCAGCACCCAGGGACTAGCGGCAAACAATGAGCAGTTCTTC
TRBV28,TRBD2,.,TRBJ2-2,CASSSTSVAGELFF,TGTGCCAGCAGTTCGACTAGCGTAGCCGGGGAGCTGTTTTTT
TRBV7-8,.,.,TRBJ2-7,CASSLGLDEQYF,TGTGCCAGCAGCTTAGGGCTGGACGAGCAGTACTTC
TRBV29-1,.,.,TRBJ2-3,CSAQGVYGTDTQYF,TGCAGCGCCCAAGGGGTGTACGGCACAGATACGCAGTATTTT
TRBV28,TRBD1,.,TRBJ1-2,CASSLNTPGQNYGYTF,TGTGCCAGCAGTCTCAACACCCCGGGACAGAACTATGGCTACACCTTC
TRBV7-3,TRBD2,.,TRBJ2-1,CACSLGLADLNEQFF,TGTGCCTGCAGCCTGGGACTAGCGGACCTAAATGAGCAGTTCTTC
TRBV27,.,.,TRBJ2-1,CASSLLSSGLPNEQFF,TGTGCCAGCAGTTTACTCTCCAGCGGCCTGCCAAATGAGCAGTTCTTC
TRBV7-3,TRBD1,.,TRBJ1-3,CASSPIQGYGNTIYF,TGTGCCAGCAGCCCCATACAGGGGTACGGAAACACCATATATTTT
TRBV19,.,.,TRBJ1-3,CASKAWAEEADTIYF,TGTGCCAGTAAGGCGTGGGCCGAGGAGGCGGACACCATATATTTT
TRBV7-9,TRBD2,.,TRBJ2-7,CASSLELAGAPPGVYEQYF,TGTGCCAGCAGCTTAGAGTTAGCGGGAGCCCCCCCAGGGGTTTACGAGCAGTACTTC
TRBV4-2,TRBD1,.,TRBJ2-7,CASSQEGTGGYEQYF,TGTGCCAGCAGCCAAGAGGGGACAGGGGGGTACGAGCAGTACTTC
TRBV6-5,TRBD1,once,TRBJ1-1,CASRRNGQGSTEAFF,TGTGCCAGCAGACGAAACGGACAGGGGAGCACTGAAGCTTTCTTT
TRBV5-1,TRBD2,once,TRBJ2-7,CASSYTGLAGYEQYF,TGCGCCAGCAGTTATACCGGACTAGCGGGCTACGAGCAGTACTTC
TRBV4-1,TRBD1,few,TRBJ1-2,CASSLGTGLLVGGYTF,TGCGCCAGCAGCCTAGGGACAGGATTGTTGGTGGGTGGCTACACCTTC
TRBV28,TRBD1,.,TRBJ2-7,CASRTPDRDYEQYF,TGTGCCAGCAGGACACCGGACAGGGATTACGAGCAGTACTTC
TRBV7-9,.,.,TRBJ2-5,CASTHLLGPVGETQYF,TGTGCCAGCACCCATCTTCTGGGTCCCGTCGGGGAGACCCAGTACTTC
TRBV19,TRBD1,.,TRBJ2-7,CASSVGQGRPYEQYF,TGTGCCAGTAGTGTCGGACAGGGGCGTCCCTACGAGCAGTACTTC
TRBV27,.,.,TRBJ1-1,CASSLRANRDTEAFF,TGTGCCAGCAGTTTACGAGCAAACCGGGACACTGAAGCTTTCTTT
TRBV9,TRBD2,.,TRBJ2-7,CASSPRTSGANYEQYF,TGTGCCAGCAGCCCCAGGACTAGCGGGGCGAACTACGAGCAGTACTTC
TRBV9,TRBD1,.,TRBJ1-6,CASSVATGGQAPLHF,TGTGCCAGCAGCGTAGCTACCGGGGGACAGGCACCCCTCCACTTT
TRBV27,TRBD1,.,TRBJ2-5,CASSQQGVWETQYF,TGTGCCAGCAGTCAACAGGGGGTCTGGGAGACCCAGTACTTC
TRBV24-1,TRBD2,.,TRBJ2-1,CATSERLAGGFYNEQFF,TGTGCCACCAGTGAAAGACTAGCGGGAGGGTTCTACAATGAGCAGTTCTTC
TRBV5-8,.,once,TRBJ1-5,CASRLSEALYQPQHF,TGTGCCAGCAGATTATCGGAGGCGTTGTATCAGCCCCAGCATTTT